One and the same sample provided the 27 T cell receptor beta chains below, sequenced in a study of T-cell memory formation after mild COVID-19. MiXCR, applied by TCRdb to the 5' RACE reads, yields one record per CDR3 protein. The profile covers roughly 600,000 distinct CDR3 sequences, with more than 15% appearing a single time and 12% taken by the ten largest. Sample: PBMCs or a T cell subset sorted from them (not recorded which). Receptor source: an adult woman who had mild COVID-19 (a few samples of this study predate the infection). Cell type and time point are not known.

The V and J genes are TRBV10-3 and TRBJ2-1; the match to TRBD2 covers 13 bases. J gave up 7 bases and V 8 bases, and 8 bases lay outside the gene matches. This CDR3 spans 15 amino acids. Germline CDR1 is ENHRY and CDR2 is SYGVKD. CDR3 protein: CAIGLAGDRGNEQFF. In nucleotides, the CDR3 is TGTGCCATCGGACTAGCGGGAGATAGGGGGAATGAGCAGTTCTTC.

About this clonotype itself: Sequence at one end of the junction differs from germline and may be a read error. The V call is TRBV30, the J call TRBJ2-4; D is possibly TRBD1 (6 bases). Germline assignment: CDR1 GTSNPN and CDR2 SVGIG (reference sequence). This CDR3 is 17 amino acids long. Written as DNA, the CDR3 is TGTGTCTGGAGTGCCACCGGGACATCCATAGCCAAAAACATTCAGTACTTC. This encodes CVWSATGTSIAKNIQYF.

This sequence joins TRBV7-9 and TRBJ1-1, with TRBD1 matching over 7 bases. This CDR3 is built from 15 residues. Germline-derived CDR1 and CDR2 are SEHNR and FQNEAQ (reference sequence). The V gene end was trimmed by 5 bases and the J gene end by 1 base; junction bases not matched to a gene: 7. CDR3 DNA: TGTGCCAGCAGCGCCGTGACAGGGAGGAACACTGAAGCTTTCTTT. Translating gives CASSAVTGRNTEAFF.

This rearrangement joins TRBV24-1 to TRBJ1-1, with 8 bases matching TRBD1. The germline V gene encodes CDR1 KGHDR and CDR2 SFDVKD. CDR3 length: 16 amino acids. With V trimmed by 9 bases and J by 0 bases, 11 bases remained unmatched. The DNA of the CDR3 is TGTGCCACCCGTGGGAGTGCAGGGGGCCTGAACACTGAAGCTTTCTTT. Its protein product is CATRGSAGGLNTEAFF.

The rearrangement uses TRBV9 and TRBJ2-2; tentative D call: TRBD2 (7 bases). The CDR3 runs to 17 residues. CDR1 SGDLS and CDR2 YYNGEE come from the germline V gene. V lost 0 bases to trimming and J lost 2 bases, with 14 bases between them. The DNA for the CDR3 is TGTGCCAGCAGCGTAGCGGCGGGGGCCAGAAACACCGGGGAGCTGTTTTTT. Translating it yields CASSVAAGARNTGELFF.

This clonotype occurred many times. This rearrangement joins TRBV2 to TRBJ2-7; 8 nucleotides align to TRBD1. V lost 6 bases and J lost 3; bases outside the gene matches: 7. The CDR3 is 14 amino acids. Germline loops: CDR1 SNHLY, CDR2 FYNNEI. The CDR3 loop is CASRPGQANYEQYF. CDR3 nucleotides: TGTGCCAGCAGACCGGGACAGGCGAACTACGAGCAGTACTTC.

This chain joins TRBV20-1 and TRBJ2-7; weak D call: TRBD2 (5 bases). Trimming stripped 0 bases from V and 0 bases from J, with 12 bases between. The CDR3 extends over 15 amino acids. CDR1 DFQATT and CDR2 SNEGSKA come from the germline V gene (reference sequence). The CDR3 here is CSARDRRVSSYEQYF. DNA of the CDR3: TGCAGTGCTAGAGATAGGCGGGTCAGCTCCTACGAGCAGTACTTC.

The rearrangement joins TRBV10-3 to TRBJ2-7; 7 bases map to TRBD1. J lost 0 bases, V lost 4 bases, and 6 bases had no gene match. The CDR3 totals 15 residues. Germline CDR1 ENHRY, CDR2 SYGVKD. CDR3 in DNA: TGTGCCATCAGTGCCGGACAGGCTACCTCCTACGAGCAGTACTTC. The encoded protein is CAISAGQATSYEQYF.

The V gene is TRBV27, the J gene TRBJ2-7; TRBD2 agrees at 10 bases. Trimming took 0 bases from V and 4 from J; bases not matched to a gene: 6. Germline loops: CDR1 MNHEY, CDR2 SMNVEV (reference sequence). This CDR3 is built from 16 residues. The CDR3 nucleotides read TGTGCCAGCAGTTTATCGGGGCTAGCGGGAGAATACGAGCAGTACTTC. This sequence encodes CASSLSGLAGEYEQYF.

The gene calls are TRBV4-2 and TRBJ1-2; 9 bases fit TRBD1. This CDR3 contains 15 residues. Trimming took 3 bases from V and 6 from J; bases not matched to a gene: 8. CDR1 is LGHNA and CDR2 is YNFKEQ in the germline V gene. The CDR3 sequence: CASSQERGTGHGYTF. In DNA, the CDR3 is TGTGCCAGCAGCCAGGAGCGCGGGACAGGGCATGGCTACACCTTC.

This clonotype turned up a few times. The V gene is TRBV7-8, the J gene TRBJ2-7; TRBD2 matches at 7 bases. J gave up 7 bases and V 5 bases, and 14 bases lay outside the gene matches. Germline V gives CDR1 SGHVS, CDR2 FQNEAQ. The CDR3 extends over 15 amino acids. CDR3 bases: TGTGCCAGCAGCCCCATCGGGCTAGCGGATCGGGAGCAGTACTTC. Translating gives CASSPIGLADREQYF.

This clonotype has more than one count but fewer than ten. This sequence joins TRBV24-1 and TRBJ2-1; TRBD2 agrees at 10 bases. The CDR3 contains 17 residues. V lost 0 bases, J lost 8 bases, and 9 bases stayed unmatched. The germline V gene encodes CDR1 KGHDR and CDR2 SFDVKD. The CDR3 region is CATSDLGLAGELHEQFF. As DNA, the CDR3 is TGTGCCACCAGTGATTTGGGCCTAGCGGGAGAACTCCATGAGCAGTTCTTC.

This clonotype appeared a few times. CDR3 amino acids: CASSQGGGGQYF. The DNA for the CDR3 is TGCGCCAGCAGCCAAGGGGGCGGGGGGCAGTATTTT. The genes are TRBV4-1 and TRBJ2-3, with 7 nucleotides matching TRBD2. Germline assignment: CDR1 MGHRA and CDR2 YSYEKL. J was trimmed by 11 bases and V by 1 base; bases with no gene match: 3. CDR3 length: 12 amino acids.

This rearrangement joins TRBV4-1 to TRBJ2-3, with 9 positions matching TRBD2. Germline lookup yields CDR1 MGHRA and CDR2 YSYEKL. V was pared by 1 base and J by 2 bases, with 7 bases of the junction left unmatched. The CDR3 runs 17 residues. The CDR3 nucleotides are TGCGCCAGCAGCCAAGTGGCGGCGGGAGGGACCACAGATACGCAGTATTTT. Its protein is CASSQVAAGGTTDTQYF.

This clonotype appeared a few times. V is TRBV7-2 and J is TRBJ2-3; 10 positions match TRBD2. CDR1 is SGHTA and CDR2 is FQGNSA in the germline V gene. V was clipped by 6 bases and J by 4 bases; unmatched bases: 13. The CDR3 contains 17 residues. CDR3 nucleotide sequence: TGTGCCAGCAGGGCGACTAGCGGGCTCCTCCGCCCAGATACGCAGTATTTT. Translating it yields CASRATSGLLRPDTQYF.

The chain uses TRBV29-1 and TRBJ1-1, with 7 bases identical to TRBD1. With V trimmed by 5 bases and J by 4 bases, 10 bases remained unmatched. The CDR3 spans 14 residues. Germline V gene lookup returns CDR1 SQVTM and CDR2 ANQGSEA. The DNA of the CDR3 is TGCAGCGTTCTAATCGGGCAGGGGGGCACTGAAGCTTTCTTT. Residues: CSVLIGQGGTEAFF.

This clonotype occurred a few times. This chain links TRBV6-6 with TRBJ1-1, with unresolved D. Trimming took off 3 bases at V and 3 bases at J, with 8 bases between the two ends. The germline gives CDR1 MNHNY, CDR2 SVGAGI (reference sequence). There are 13 residues in the CDR3. The CDR3 region has the DNA TGTGCCAGCAGTTATTATTCCGACACTGAAGCTTTCTTT. Residues: CASSYYSDTEAFF.

CDR3 nucleotides: TGTGCCAGCAGCCCATTAGGAACAGGGGCCTCCTACGAGCAGTACTTC. Translating gives CASSPLGTGASYEQYF. This chain uses TRBV7-8 with TRBJ2-7; 7 nucleotides agree with TRBD1. Looked up from germline, CDR1 is SGHVS and CDR2 is FQNEAQ. The CDR3 runs 16 residues. The junction had 10 bases not matched to a gene; V was cut back by 5 bases and J by 0 bases.

Details on this clonotype: One end of the junction does not line up with germline, which may come from a read error. The chain carries TRBV11-2 and TRBJ2-1, with TRBD2 matching over 10 bases. The length of the CDR3 is 12 residues. Germline-derived CDR1 and CDR2 are SGHAT and FQNNGV. The CDR3 nucleotides read TGTGCCAGCAGCCGAGAAGTAGCGGGGGGAGTCTTC. Encoded protein: CASSREVAGGVF.

The chain is built from TRBV7-8 and TRBJ2-5; 7 bases line up with TRBD2. The germline V gene encodes CDR1 SGHVS and CDR2 FQNEAQ. V dropped 10 bases and J dropped 3; count of bases not matched to a gene: 8. The CDR3 length is 13 residues. The CDR3 loop is CATIREGEETQYF. The CDR3 DNA is TGTGCCACCATCAGGGAGGGTGAAGAGACCCAGTACTTC.

The table lists this clonotype with a few counts. This chain links TRBV12-3 or TRBV12-4 with TRBJ2-7; D is uncertain. Deletions cut 2 bases from V and 3 bases from J, with 11 bases between. This CDR3 has 14 residues. CDR3 in DNA: TGTGCCAGCAGTTTATCCCCAGTACTCTACGAGCAGTACTTC. This translates into CASSLSPVLYEQYF.

The V and J genes are TRBV7-9 and TRBJ2-3; the D call may be TRBD1 or TRBD2 (5 bases each). The CDR3 contains 16 residues. The germline gives CDR1 SEHNR, CDR2 FQNEAQ (reference sequence). V shed 1 base and J shed 3 bases, with 14 bases lying between them. For the CDR3, the DNA is TGTGCCAGCAGCTTAGGGGGACCTCAGAGGACAGATACGCAGTATTTT. Residues: CASSLGGPQRTDTQYF. Variable domain in full (rest from reference TRBV7-9 and TRBJ2-3): DTGVSQNPRHKITKRGQNVTFRCDPISEHNRLYWYRQTLGQGPEFLTYFQNEAQLEKSRLLSDRFSAERPKGSFSTLEIQRTEQGDSAMYLCASSLGGPQRTDTQYFGPGTRLTVL.

This clonotype has a handful of counts. The chain carries TRBV25-1 and TRBJ2-3; D remains unclear. V was pared by 4 bases and J by 13 bases, with 15 bases between. CDR1 is MGHDK, CDR2 SYGVNS, per germline. The CDR3 runs to 12 residues. This CDR3 is CASSGPLSLEYF. CDR3 in DNA: TGTGCCAGCAGTGGCCCACTGTCACTTGAGTATTTT.

This clonotype was observed a few times. The gene calls are TRBV27 and TRBJ2-1; 7 nucleotides agree with TRBD2. The germline V gene has CDR1 MNHEY and CDR2 SMNVEV (reference sequence). V lost 4 bases, J lost 8 bases, and 5 bases stayed unmatched. The CDR3 is 13 amino acids. This CDR3 reads CASSYMGRDEQFF. DNA for the CDR3: TGTGCCAGCAGTTATATGGGGAGGGATGAGCAGTTCTTC.

This clonotype was detected a few times. The chain combines TRBV12-3 or TRBV12-4 with TRBJ2-3; TRBD1 might be the D (6 bases). The CDR3 runs to 15 residues. V lost 5 bases, J lost 3 bases, and 15 bases lay in between. CDR3 in amino acids: CASSHRQDMTDTQYF. CDR3 nucleotide sequence: TGTGCCAGCAGTCACAGACAGGACATGACAGATACGCAGTATTTT.

CDR3 DNA: TGCGCCAGCAGCCAAGATAAGGCCGGGACAGGGGTTTACGAGCAGTACTTC. It specifies CASSQDKAGTGVYEQYF. This chain joins TRBV4-1 and TRBJ2-7; 10 positions match TRBD1. V lost 0 bases, J lost 4 bases, and 9 bases stayed unmatched. The germline V gene has CDR1 MGHRA and CDR2 YSYEKL. This CDR3 is built from 17 residues.

This clonotype was picked up many times. The chain links TRBV4-3 to TRBJ2-7, with 14 bases lining up with TRBD2. Losses at the gene ends were 4 bases for V and 0 bases for J; bases not matched to a gene: 8. Germline CDR1 reads LGHNA; CDR2 reads YSLEER. The CDR3 totals 18 residues. The CDR3 reads CASSRGLAGGLSSYEQYF. The CDR3 DNA is TGCGCCAGCAGCCGAGGACTAGCGGGAGGCTTGAGCTCCTACGAGCAGTACTTC.